This passage covers 21 T cell receptor beta chains from one sample sequenced in a study of T cell responses to AZD1222 COVID-19 vaccine. The assay was immunoSEQ multiplex PCR, and TCRdb's table has in-frame clones only and misses some. The data hold around 89,000 clones, with around 90% observed a single time. The sample consisted of peripheral blood, taken on day 0 of AZD1222 vaccination. The receptors come from an adult in good health.

V usage is TRBV6-1 and J usage is TRBJ1-5, with D possibly TRBD1 on 6 matching bases. This CDR3 is built from 18 residues. V gave up 0 bases and J gave up 3 bases, with 18 bases separating them. CDR1 and CDR2 (germline): MNHNS, SASEGT. CDR3 residues: CASSEAGWRGHNNQPQHF. The CDR3 DNA follows: TGTGCCAGCAGTGAAGCGGGGTGGAGGGGACATAACAATCAGCCCCAGCATTTT.

For this clone: The germline gene is not matched at one end of the junction; a read error may be the cause. The chain employs TRBV5-6 and TRBJ1-2; the D gene is possibly TRBD1 (5 bases). This CDR3 is built from 11 residues. Germline lookup yields CDR1 SGHDT and CDR2 YYEEEE. For the CDR3, the DNA is TGTGCCAGCAGCTTGGGTCGACAGCGTCACTTC. Translation: CASSLGRQRHF.

This chain uses TRBV7-2 with TRBJ1-2; D unresolved. The CDR3 has 14 residues. The germline V and J ends were trimmed by 5 bases and 4 bases, with 14 bases remaining between them. Germline V gene lookup returns CDR1 SGHTA and CDR2 FQGNSA. CDR3 DNA sequence: TGTGCCAGCAGCAGTGGAGAACACTCCTATGGCTACACCTTC. This gives the protein CASSSGEHSYGYTF. The full variable domain, rest sourced from reference TRBV7-2 and TRBJ1-2, is GAGVSQSPSNKVTEKGKDVELRCDPISGHTALYWYRQSLGQGLEFLIYFQGNSAPDKSGLPSDRFSAERTGGSVSTLTIQRTQQEDSAVYLCASSSGEHSYGYTFGSGTRLTVV.

The V and J genes are TRBV7-2 and TRBJ2-1, with 11 positions matching TRBD2. Germline CDR1 and CDR2: SGHTA and FQGNSA. This CDR3 is 16 amino acids long. With V trimmed by 5 bases and J by 6 bases, 9 bases remained unmatched. The CDR3 spells CASSRIAGGRTNEQFF. The DNA for the CDR3 is TGTGCCAGCAGCCGGATAGCGGGGGGGCGGACCAATGAGCAGTTCTTC. Looking up the rest from reference TRBV7-2 and TRBJ2-1 gives the full variable domain: GAGVSQSPSNKVTEKGKDVELRCDPISGHTALYWYRQSLGQGLEFLIYFQGNSAPDKSGLPSDRFSAERTGGSVSTLTIQRTQQEDSAVYLCASSRIAGGRTNEQFFGPGTRLTVL.

V usage is TRBV2 and J usage is TRBJ2-3; tentatively, D is TRBD1 or TRBD2 (5 bases each). The V gene lost 8 bases and the J gene lost 7 bases, with 13 bases spanning the gap. This CDR3 spans 12 amino acids. Germline CDR1 is SNHLY and CDR2 is FYNNEI. The CDR3 region has the DNA TGTGCCAGCCTCGAGGGGCGGTATACGCAGTATTTT. Its translation: CASLEGRYTQYF.

The CDR3 nucleotides are TGTGCCAGCTCACTAAGGGACTTACTAACTATGGCTACACCGGGAACAGGGAACTATGGCTACACCTTC. This sequence encodes CASSLRDLLTMATPGTGNYGYTF. J is TRBJ1-2 and V is TRBV18; a possible D gene is TRBD1 (6 bases). The CDR3 contains 23 residues. Germline V gene data show CDR1 as KGHSH and CDR2 as LQKENI. V shed 4 bases and J shed 2 bases, with 38 bases lying between them.

V and J are TRBV7-2 and TRBJ2-3, with 13 bases aligning to TRBD2. Germline assignment: CDR1 SGHTA and CDR2 FQGNSA. The CDR3 runs 18 residues. The trim removed 5 bases at V and 0 bases at J, leaving 8 bases unmatched. In DNA form, the CDR3 reads TGTGCCAGCAGCCTTAGGACTAGCGGGGGCCTTAGCACAGATACGCAGTATTTT. Amino acids: CASSLRTSGGLSTDTQYF.

Only one count was recorded for this clone. The CDR3 is CASSSRQQETQYF. Here the CDR3 DNA reads TGTGCCAGCTCATCCCGACAGCAAGAGACCCAGTACTTC. This rearrangement joins TRBV18 to TRBJ2-5; D may be TRBD1 (5 bases). This CDR3 spans 13 amino acids. Trimming stripped 5 bases from V and 2 bases from J, with 9 bases between. Germline V lookup: CDR1 KGHSH, CDR2 LQKENI.

V is TRBV7-9 and J is TRBJ2-3, with TRBD2 matching 8 bases. Per germline, CDR1 SEHNR and CDR2 FQNEAQ (reference sequence). Germline trimming cut 5 bases from V and 3 bases from J; bases unmatched to any gene: 7. The CDR3 has 15 residues. CDR3 protein: CASSPPGGITDTQYF. The CDR3 DNA is TGTGCCAGCAGCCCCCCGGGGGGGATTACAGATACGCAGTATTTT. The full variable domain, rest sourced from reference TRBV7-9 and TRBJ2-3, is DTGVSQNPRHKITKRGQNVTFRCDPISEHNRLYWYRQTLGQGPEFLTYFQNEAQLEKSRLLSDRFSAERPKGSFSTLEIQRTEQGDSAMYLCASSPPGGITDTQYFGPGTRLTVL.

V is TRBV19 and J is TRBJ1-1; a weak D match, TRBD1 (6 bases). This CDR3 spans 14 amino acids. V was pared by 5 bases and J by 4 bases, with 14 bases between. Looked up from germline, CDR1 is LNHDA and CDR2 is SQIVND (reference sequence). CDR3 nucleotides: TGTGCCAGTAGTGTTGGGGGCTCTTTCACTGAAGCTTTCTTT. Protein sequence: CASSVGGSFTEAFF.

J is TRBJ2-5 and V is TRBV15; TRBD1 matches 10 bases. V was clipped by 1 base and J by 5 bases; unmatched bases: 7. This CDR3 has 16 amino acids. Germline V CDR1 and CDR2: LNHNV, YYDKDF (reference sequence). The CDR3 DNA reads as TGTGCCACCAGCAGAGGGAGACAGGGGGCGGGTGAGACCCAGTACTTC. Its protein is CATSRGRQGAGETQYF.

V and J are TRBV30 and TRBJ2-5; D ambiguous. Looked up from germline, CDR1 is GTSNPN and CDR2 is SVGIG (reference sequence). V lost 0 bases to trimming and J lost 4 bases, with 0 bases between them. CDR3 length: 10 residues. CDR3 nucleotide sequence: TGTGCCTGGAGTGTAGAGACCCAGTACTTC. Its translation: CAWSVETQYF.

The rearrangement joins TRBV24-1 to TRBJ2-3; TRBD2 matches at 13 bases. This CDR3 is built from 17 residues. The germline CDR1 and CDR2 sequences are KGHDR and SFDVKD. The V gene end was trimmed by 3 bases and the J gene end by 5 bases; junction bases not matched to a gene: 7. The CDR3 here is CATSDPTSGGAGDTQYF. CDR3 nucleotide sequence: TGTGCCACCAGTGATCCCACTAGCGGGGGGGCAGGAGATACGCAGTATTTT.

V gene TRBV4-1 combines with J gene TRBJ2-5, with D unresolved. V was cut by 1 base and J by 4 bases, with 4 bases left in between. This CDR3 region has 12 residues. The V gene's germline CDR1 is MGHRA and CDR2 YSYEKL. The CDR3 DNA reads TGCGCCAGCAGCCAAGCGGGAGAGACCCAGTACTTC. Its protein is CASSQAGETQYF.

The genes are TRBV6-5 and TRBJ1-2; D remains ambiguous. The CDR3 extends over 15 amino acids. V dropped 0 bases and J dropped 2 bases, with 10 bases sitting between them. CDR1 and CDR2 (germline): MNHEY, SVGAGI. The CDR3 DNA sequence: TGTGCCAGCAGTTACTCGATCTCTGGGAACTATGGCTACACCTTC. Encoded protein: CASSYSISGNYGYTF.

Comments on this clone: This sample includes further DNA sequences coding for the same CDR3. V gene TRBV5-4 combines with J gene TRBJ2-3; D unresolved. Germline V gene sequence: CDR1 SGHNT, CDR2 YYREEE (reference sequence). Deletions cut 0 bases from V and 1 base from J, with 6 bases between. The CDR3 covers 14 residues. CDR3 DNA: TGTGCCAGCAGCTTGGACCAGGGCACAGATACGCAGTATTTT. Amino acid sequence: CASSLDQGTDTQYF.

The sample holds one count of this clone. The genes are TRBV6-5 and TRBJ2-7; D possibly corresponds to TRBD2 (6 bases). CDR3 length equals 15 residues. The V gene's germline CDR1 is MNHEY and CDR2 SVGAGI. The V end lost 6 bases, the J end lost 4 bases, and 19 bases lay between the germline ends. The CDR3, as DNA: TGTGCCAGCAGGATGGGACTGGCCCACCCATACGAGCAGTACTTC. Translating gives CASRMGLAHPYEQYF.

The CDR3 coding sequence is TGCAGTGCTTCAAACACAGATACGCAGTATTTT. As protein: CSASNTDTQYF. J is TRBJ2-3 and V is TRBV20-1, with D unresolved. The CDR3 runs to 11 residues. In germline, CDR1 is DFQATT, CDR2 SNEGSKA (reference sequence). Trimming stripped 5 bases from V and 2 bases from J, with 5 bases between.

This chain's CDR3 is CASTSGGTGNRDTQYF. The DNA of the CDR3 is TGTGCCAGCACCTCGGGGGGGACAGGGAACAGAGATACGCAGTATTTT. The chain couples TRBV5-4 to TRBJ2-3, with TRBD1 as a possible D gene (9 bases). Trimming shortened V by 6 bases and J by 5 bases, and 22 bases separated the two germline ends. Germline CDR1 SGHNT, CDR2 YYREEE (reference sequence). The CDR3 has 16 residues. Full variable domain (outside the CDR3, taken from reference TRBV5-4 and TRBJ2-3): ETGVTQSPTHLIKTRGQQVTLRCSSQSGHNTVSWYQQALGQGPQFIFQYYREEENGRGNFPPRFSGLQFPNYSSELNVNALELDDSALYLCASTSGGTGNRDTQYFGPGTRLTVL.

The chain carries TRBV9 and TRBJ1-1; 7 bases are a match to TRBD1. With V trimmed by 4 bases and J by 0 bases, 9 bases remained unmatched. This CDR3 has 16 amino acids. Germline assignment: CDR1 SGDLS and CDR2 YYNGEE. This CDR3 reads CASSLKGGTVNTEAFF. Here the CDR3 DNA reads TGTGCCAGCAGCCTAAAAGGGGGGACAGTGAACACTGAAGCTTTCTTT.

The chain joins TRBV7-3 to TRBJ2-7; 10 nucleotides line up with TRBD1. The germline V gene encodes CDR1 SGHTA and CDR2 FQGTGA. CDR3 length: 15 residues. Trimming took 4 bases from V and 3 from J; bases not matched to a gene: 6. This chain's CDR3 is CASSSGTGAYYEQYF. The DNA of the CDR3 is TGTGCCAGCAGCTCCGGGACAGGGGCCTACTACGAGCAGTACTTC.